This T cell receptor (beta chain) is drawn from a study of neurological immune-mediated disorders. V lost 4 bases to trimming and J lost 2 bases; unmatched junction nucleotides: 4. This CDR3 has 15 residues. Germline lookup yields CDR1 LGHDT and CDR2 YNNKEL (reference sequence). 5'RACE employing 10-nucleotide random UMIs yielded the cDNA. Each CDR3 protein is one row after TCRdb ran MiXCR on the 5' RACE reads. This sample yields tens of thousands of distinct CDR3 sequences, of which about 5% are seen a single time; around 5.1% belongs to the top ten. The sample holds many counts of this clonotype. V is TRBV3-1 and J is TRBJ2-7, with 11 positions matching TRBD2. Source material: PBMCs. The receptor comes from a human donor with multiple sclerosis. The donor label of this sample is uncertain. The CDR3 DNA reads TGTGCCAGCAGCCCCCGACTAGCGGGGACCTACGAGCAGTACTTC. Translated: CASSPRLAGTYEQYF.